This T cell receptor beta chain is from a study of prognosis after radiotherapy for stage I lung cancer. Turning to the study itself: The patients, all with stage I non-small cell lung cancer, were enrolled between April 2018 and early 2019. Points from the study as a whole: Determination of whether the expanded TCR clones were tumor-specific was not performed.

Ten or more counts support this clonotype. What it binds is not known. Amplicons of TCR beta CDR3 were generated from genomic DNA by two-round multiplex PCR. First-round PCR amplification was performed with primers specific to each TRBV and TRBJ gene. TCRdb passed the multiplex PCR reads through MiXCR, listing each CDR3 protein once. The sample contains fewer than 40,000 distinct CDR3 sequences, about 34% of which appear only once. The CDR3 covers 13 residues. Trimming shortened V by 1 base and J by 4 bases, and 5 bases separated the two germline ends. The germline gives CDR1 SGHTA, CDR2 FQGNSA. Material: PBMCs, obtained before or after stereotactic body radiation therapy (not recorded which). The sequence was collected from a donor aged 50 or older with non-small cell lung cancer. The V call is TRBV7-2, the J call TRBJ2-1; tentatively, D is TRBD2 (5 bases). The CDR3 DNA is TGTGCCAGCAGCTTAGGGACTTACAATGAGCAGTTCTTC. Translated: CASSLGTYNEQFF.